This T cell receptor (beta chain) was captured by sequencing in a study of T cells in Graves' hyperthyroidism and ophthalmopathy. General study results and limits: In simple terms, a model built on 13 V-J features told ophthalmopathy apart from stable hyperthyroidism.

Uncontrolled infection, other autoimmune disease, pregnancy and lactation each barred patients from inclusion. This clonotype showed up many times. Antigen unknown. Its ends do not fully match the called genes, so a read error is possible. The investigators amplified TCR beta CDR3 regions from RNA transcripts. An initial round of RT-PCR targeting the TCR CDR3 relied on the HTBI primer set. TCRdb recomputed calls from the multiplex PCR reads with MiXCR, one row per CDR3 protein. The data hold roughly 740,000 distinct CDR3 sequences, with about 15% observed a single time. Sequenced material: blood. This receptor was taken from a man between 18 and 35 years old with Graves' hyperthyroidism.

The CDR3 reads CASSFGQGSYEQYF. CDR3 coding DNA: TGTGCCAGCAGCTTCGGACAGGGCTCCTACGAGCAGTACTTC. V and J are TRBV5-1 and TRBJ2-7; 8 bases are shared with TRBD1. Germline lookup yields CDR1 SGHRS and CDR2 YFSETQ. This CDR3 spans 14 amino acids.